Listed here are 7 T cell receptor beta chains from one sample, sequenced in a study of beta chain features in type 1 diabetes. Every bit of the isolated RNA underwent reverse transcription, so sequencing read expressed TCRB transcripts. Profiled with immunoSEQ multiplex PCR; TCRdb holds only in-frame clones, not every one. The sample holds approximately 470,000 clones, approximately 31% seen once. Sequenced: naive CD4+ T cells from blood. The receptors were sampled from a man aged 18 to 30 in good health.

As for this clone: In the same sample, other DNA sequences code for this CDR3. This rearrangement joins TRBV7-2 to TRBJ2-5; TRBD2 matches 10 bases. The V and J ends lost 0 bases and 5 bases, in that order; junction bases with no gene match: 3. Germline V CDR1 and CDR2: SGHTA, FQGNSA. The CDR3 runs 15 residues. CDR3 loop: CASSLASGRTETQYF. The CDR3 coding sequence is TGTGCCAGCAGCTTAGCTAGCGGGAGGACGGAGACCCAGTACTTC.

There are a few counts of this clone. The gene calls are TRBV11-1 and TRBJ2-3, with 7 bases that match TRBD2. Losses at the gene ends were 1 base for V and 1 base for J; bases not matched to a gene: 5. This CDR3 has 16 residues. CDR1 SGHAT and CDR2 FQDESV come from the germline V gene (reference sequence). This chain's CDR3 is CASSLEASGRTDTQYF. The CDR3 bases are TGTGCCAGCAGCTTAGAGGCTAGCGGACGCACAGATACGCAGTATTTT.

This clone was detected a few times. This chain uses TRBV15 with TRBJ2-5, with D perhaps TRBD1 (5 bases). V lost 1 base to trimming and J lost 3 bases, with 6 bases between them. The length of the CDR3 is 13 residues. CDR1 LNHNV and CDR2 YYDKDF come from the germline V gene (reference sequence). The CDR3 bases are TGTGCCACCAGCAGAGCCAGGGAAGAGACCCAGTACTTC. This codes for CATSRAREETQYF. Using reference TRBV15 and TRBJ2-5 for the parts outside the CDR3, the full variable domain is DAMVIQNPRYQVTQFGKPVTLSCSQTLNHNVMYWYQQKSSQAPKLLFHYYDKDFNNEADTPDNFQSRRPNTSFCFLDIRSPGLGDTAMYLCATSRAREETQYFGPGTRLLVL.

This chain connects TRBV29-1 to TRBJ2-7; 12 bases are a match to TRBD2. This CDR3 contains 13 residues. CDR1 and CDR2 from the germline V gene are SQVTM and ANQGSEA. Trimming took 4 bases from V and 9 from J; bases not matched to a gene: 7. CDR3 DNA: TGCAGCGTTGGACTAGCGGGGGCCCGGGTGCAGTACTTC. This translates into CSVGLAGARVQYF.

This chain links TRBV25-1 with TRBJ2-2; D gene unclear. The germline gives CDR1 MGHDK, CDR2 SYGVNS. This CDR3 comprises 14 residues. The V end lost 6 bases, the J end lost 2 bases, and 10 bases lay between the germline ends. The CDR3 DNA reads TGTGCCAGCAGCGGCCTCCAAAACACCGGGGAGCTGTTTTTT. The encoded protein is CASSGLQNTGELFF. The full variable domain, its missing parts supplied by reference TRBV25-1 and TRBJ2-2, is EADIYQTPRYLVIGTGKKITLECSQTMGHDKMYWYQQDPGMELHLIHYSYGVNSTEKGDLSSESTVSRIRTEHFPLTLESARPSHTSQYLCASSGLQNTGELFFGEGSRLTVL.

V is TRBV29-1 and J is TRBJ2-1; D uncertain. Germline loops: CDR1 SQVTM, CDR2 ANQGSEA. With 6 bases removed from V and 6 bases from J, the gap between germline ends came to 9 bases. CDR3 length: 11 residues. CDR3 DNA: TGCAGCGTCGGAACGAGCAATGAGCAGTTCTTC. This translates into CSVGTSNEQFF.

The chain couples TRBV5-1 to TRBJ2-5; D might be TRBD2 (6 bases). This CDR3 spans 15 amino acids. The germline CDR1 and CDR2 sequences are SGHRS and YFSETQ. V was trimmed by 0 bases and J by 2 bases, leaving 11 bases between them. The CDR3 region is CASSLGLALQETQYF. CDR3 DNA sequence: TGCGCCAGCAGCTTGGGCCTAGCGCTACAAGAGACCCAGTACTTC.